These 10 T cell receptor beta chains share one sample of origin, sequenced in a study of T cell responses to AZD1222 COVID-19 vaccine (dated by TCRdb to the early 2020s). This specimen's time point label, per the study, means: about 28 days (+/-7) after the second vaccine dose. Library preparation was by the immunoSEQ multiplex PCR assay. As stored in TCRdb, this immuneACCESS dataset retains in-frame rearrangements with V and J assigned. A fraction of the clones does not appear; measured against another copy, unresolved V genes explain less than half of the discrepancy, and the remainder lacks a known reason. The sample yields roughly 100,000 clones; approximately 91% were counted once. About a sixth of the sample is held by the ten biggest clonotypes. The sample in question was peripheral blood, obtained 28 days after the second AZD1222 dose. The receptors originated from an adult who received the AZD1222 COVID-19 vaccine.

The V and J genes are TRBV12-3 or TRBV12-4 and TRBJ2-5; no clear D. The CDR3 has 12 residues. V shed 2 bases and J shed 3 bases, with 4 bases lying between them. The CDR3, as DNA: TGTGCCAGCAGTTTAAGGGAAGAGACCCAGTACTTC. Its protein product is CASSLREETQYF.

The chain has TRBV3-1 (or the pseudogene TRBV3-2) and TRBJ2-5; 7 positions agree with TRBD1. The germline CDR1 and CDR2 sequences are LGHDT and YNNKEL (reference sequence). The length of the CDR3 is 15 residues. The trim removed 0 bases at V and 4 bases at J, leaving 5 bases unmatched. The CDR3 loop reads CASSQDRQGIETQYF. For the CDR3, the DNA is TGTGCCAGCAGCCAAGATCGACAGGGAATAGAGACCCAGTACTTC.

The gene calls are TRBV6-5 and TRBJ1-6, with 7 bases matching TRBD1. Germline CDR1 MNHEY, CDR2 SVGAGI. The V gene end was trimmed by 7 bases and the J gene end by 9 bases; junction bases not matched to a gene: 6. The CDR3 has 13 amino acids. CDR3 region: CASTETGFSPLHF. The CDR3 nucleotides are TGTGCCAGCACCGAGACAGGGTTTTCACCCCTCCACTTT.

J is TRBJ1-2 and V is TRBV6-5; no reliable D call. Trimming removed 0 bases at V and 8 bases at J, with 13 bases between. The CDR3 covers 14 residues. CDR1 is MNHEY and CDR2 is SVGAGI in the germline V gene. Here the CDR3 DNA reads TGTGCCAGCAGTTACTCCCTAGGAGGAACAGGCTACACCTTC. Residues: CASSYSLGGTGYTF.

CDR3 sequence: CASSMGRGLTEAFF. In DNA form, the CDR3 reads TGTGCCAGTAGTATGGGCAGGGGGCTCACTGAAGCTTTCTTT. The rearrangement links TRBV19 to TRBJ1-1, with 8 bases fitting TRBD1. Germline CDR1 is LNHDA and CDR2 is SQIVND (reference sequence). The CDR3 covers 14 residues. Trimming at V came to 3 bases and at J to 4 bases, leaving 4 bases not matched to a gene.

V gene TRBV27 combines with J gene TRBJ2-2; no definite D call. V gave up 2 bases and J gave up 6 bases, with 4 bases separating them. This CDR3 spans 12 amino acids. Germline V gene data show CDR1 as MNHEY and CDR2 as SMNVEV (reference sequence). CDR3 in DNA: TGTGCCAGCAGTTTAGTCCCCGGGGAGCTGTTTTTT. It encodes CASSLVPGELFF.

The rearrangement links TRBV5-1 to TRBJ2-3; no definite D call. The CDR3 spans 15 residues. The germline V and J ends were trimmed by 0 bases and 0 bases, with 8 bases remaining between them. Germline CDR1 is SGHRS and CDR2 is YFSETQ. The CDR3 loop reads CASSLGGGSTDTQYF. CDR3 nucleotides: TGCGCCAGCAGCTTGGGAGGTGGTAGCACAGATACGCAGTATTTT.

This chain links TRBV5-1 with TRBJ2-3; 7 bases fit TRBD2. Germline V CDR1 and CDR2: SGHRS, YFSETQ. V dropped 0 bases and J dropped 0; count of bases not matched to a gene: 16. This CDR3 comprises 20 residues. The chain's CDR3 is CASSLGLAERYRYSTDTQYF. For the CDR3, the DNA is TGCGCCAGCAGCTTGGGGCTAGCGGAAAGATACCGCTATAGCACAGATACGCAGTATTTT.

The V and J genes are TRBV5-6 and TRBJ2-3; D perhaps matches TRBD2 (6 bases). Germline CDR1 is SGHDT and CDR2 is YYEEEE. V was trimmed by 1 base and J by 7 bases, leaving 13 bases between them. The CDR3 has 14 amino acids. The CDR3 region is CASSLLPGENTQYF. The CDR3 nucleotides are TGTGCCAGCAGCTTGCTGCCGGGAGAGAATACGCAGTATTTT.

This clone was counted only a few times. The chain has TRBV5-1 and TRBJ2-7; D is tentatively TRBD1 or TRBD2 (5 bases each). Trimming left V 5 bases short and J 1 base short, with 10 bases between. In germline, CDR1 is SGHRS, CDR2 YFSETQ. CDR3 length: 13 residues. CDR3 sequence reads: CASRWGRSYEQYF. DNA for the CDR3: TGCGCCAGCAGATGGGGACGGTCCTACGAGCAGTACTTC.